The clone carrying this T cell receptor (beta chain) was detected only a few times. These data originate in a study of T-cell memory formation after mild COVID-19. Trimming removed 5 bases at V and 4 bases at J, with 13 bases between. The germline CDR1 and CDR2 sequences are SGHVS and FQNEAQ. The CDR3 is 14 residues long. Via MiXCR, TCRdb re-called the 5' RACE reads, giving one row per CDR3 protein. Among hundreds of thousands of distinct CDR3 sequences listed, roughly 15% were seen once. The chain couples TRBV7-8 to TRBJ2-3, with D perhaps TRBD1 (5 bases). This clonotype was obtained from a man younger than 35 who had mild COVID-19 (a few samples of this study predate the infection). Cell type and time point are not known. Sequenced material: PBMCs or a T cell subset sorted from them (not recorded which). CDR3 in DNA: TGTGCCAGCAGCCTAGAGCAGGGATCAGATACGCAGTATTTT. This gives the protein CASSLEQGSDTQYF.